A selection of T cell receptor beta chains follows, all from one sample in a study of lymphopenia after photon versus proton radiotherapy. TCRdb's table, derived via immunoSEQ multiplex PCR, lists solely in-frame clones and lacks some. The sample yields 9,500 to 15,000 clones, 80% to 90% seen once. Source: peripheral blood, taken from a patient treated with proton-based radiotherapy. Every receptor here comes from a man aged 60 to 75 with pancreatic cancer. Each CDR3 is given with its conserved first and last residue. A D gene is named only where the DNA matches it firmly. For some rows the clone size is stated as once, few or many, or as a class when expanded; others skip it.

abundance	d_gene	v_gene	j_gene	CDR3aa	CDR3nt
-	-	TRBV11-2	TRBJ1-3	CASSRDGGNTIYF	TGTGCCAGCAGCCGGGACGGAGGAAACACCATATATTTT
-	-	TRBV18	TRBJ1-4	CASSPLPWDEKLFF	TGTGCCAGCTCACCACTGCCCTGGGATGAAAAACTGTTTTTT
-	TRBD1	TRBV28	TRBJ1-2	CASTSLTGGRAGYTF	TGTGCCAGCACCTCCCTGACAGGGGGCCGAGCGGGCTACACCTTC
-	-	TRBV19	TRBJ1-2	CASSVAHTRAYGYTF	TGTGCCAGTAGTGTAGCCCATACAAGAGCCTATGGCTACACCTTC
-	-	TRBV18	TRBJ2-1	CASFPVVGEDEQFF	TGTGCCAGCTTCCCGGTCGTAGGTGAGGATGAGCAGTTCTTC
-	-	TRBV6-1	TRBJ2-2	CASSEMGRRTGELFF	TGTGCCAGCAGTGAAATGGGGAGAAGAACCGGGGAGCTGTTTTTT
-	-	TRBV7-8	TRBJ2-7	CASSLSAGRGLLNYEQYF	TGTGCCAGCAGCTTATCTGCCGGAAGAGGACTACTCAACTACGAGCAGTACTTC
-	TRBD1	TRBV9	TRBJ2-2	CASSPRQGAGELFF	TGTGCCAGCAGCCCGAGACAGGGGGCCGGGGAGCTGTTTTTT
-	-	TRBV19	TRBJ2-2	CASSNPGTLTGELFF	TGTGCCAGTAGCAATCCCGGGACTCTCACCGGGGAGCTGTTTTTT
-	-	TRBV2	TRBJ2-3	CASSPRTASTDTQYF	TGTGCCAGCAGTCCCCGAACAGCTAGCACAGATACGCAGTATTTT
-	-	TRBV5-6	TRBJ2-7	CASSRLGTRSYEQYF	TGTGCCAGCAGCCGACTGGGGACGCGATCCTACGAGCAGTACTTC
-	-	TRBV28	TRBJ1-1	CASSFIGGGENTEAFF	TGTGCCAGCAGTTTCATTGGCGGGGGCGAAAACACTGAAGCTTTCTTT
-	-	TRBV2	TRBJ2-1	CASSETGGGGFNEQFF	TGTGCCAGCAGTGAGACCGGAGGTGGCGGCTTCAATGAGCAGTTCTTC
-	-	TRBV18	TRBJ2-3	CASSPGRVTDTQYF	TGTGCCAGCTCACCCGGGCGAGTGACAGATACGCAGTATTTT
-	TRBD2	TRBV5-1	TRBJ2-1	CASSFSGNRNEQFF	TGCGCCAGCAGCTTTAGCGGGAACCGCAATGAGCAGTTCTTC
-	TRBD1	TRBV5-1	TRBJ1-1	CASRPGTGNTEAFF	TGCGCCAGCCGTCCCGGGACAGGGAACACTGAAGCTTTCTTT
-	-	TRBV6-1	TRBJ1-1	CASSELWQGLTEAFF	TGTGCCAGCAGTGAACTATGGCAGGGATTGACTGAAGCTTTCTTT
once	TRBD2	TRBV6-1	TRBJ2-5	CASSEEALADRETQYF	TGTGCCAGCAGTGAAGAGGCGCTAGCGGACCGAGAGACCCAGTACTTC
-	TRBD1	TRBV6-6	TRBJ2-7	CASSYGTGVEQYF	TGTGCCAGCAGTTACGGGACAGGGGTCGAGCAGTACTTC
-	-	TRBV7-8	TRBJ2-1	CASSLVTDYNEQFF	TGTGCCAGCAGCTTAGTTACAGATTACAATGAGCAGTTCTTC
-	TRBD1	TRBV9	TRBJ2-7	CASSVGGTVSYEQYF	TGTGCCAGCAGCGTAGGGGGGACAGTCTCCTACGAGCAGTACTTC
-	-	TRBV6-1	TRBJ2-6	CAIGVVGANVLTF	TGTGCCATCGGGGTTGTTGGGGCCAACGTCCTGACTTTC
-	TRBD1	TRBV30	TRBJ1-1	CAWMGQGLTEAFF	TGTGCCTGGATGGGACAGGGGCTCACTGAAGCTTTCTTT
once	-	TRBV7-3	TRBJ2-1	CASSLWGGDVFLGEQFF	TGTGCCAGCAGCTTATGGGGCGGGGACGTTTTTCTGGGTGAGCAGTTCTTC
-	-	TRBV5-1	TRBJ2-3	CASSPSMGNTQYF	TGCGCCAGCAGCCCCTCCATGGGAAATACGCAGTATTTT
-	TRBD2	TRBV7-9	TRBJ2-1	CASSLLAGGNEQFF	TGTGCCAGCAGCTTACTAGCGGGAGGCAATGAGCAGTTCTTC
-	TRBD1	TRBV7-9	TRBJ2-5	CASSPGQVQETQYF	TGTGCCAGCAGCCCAGGACAGGTCCAAGAGACCCAGTACTTC
-	-	TRBV7-2	TRBJ2-5	CASSLVDGQETQYF	TGTGCCAGCAGCTTAGTGGACGGTCAAGAGACCCAGTACTTC
once	TRBD1	TRBV11-1	TRBJ2-2	CASTPPTGRSGELFF	TGTGCCAGCACCCCCCCGACAGGGCGGTCCGGGGAGCTGTTTTTT
-	-	TRBV4-2	TRBJ2-3	CASSFLGRDTQYF	TGTGCCAGCAGCTTCCTCGGAAGAGATACGCAGTATTTT
-	-	TRBV25-1	TRBJ1-1	CASSQVGAGTNTEAFF	TGTGCCAGCAGTCAAGTGGGGGCAGGGACGAACACTGAAGCTTTCTTT
-	-	TRBV7-9	TRBJ1-5	CASSSGQPNQPQHF	TGTGCCAGCAGCTCTGGACAGCCCAATCAGCCCCAGCATTTT
-	-	TRBV5-6	TRBJ2-3	CASSLGWSTDTQYF	TGTGCCAGCAGCCTCGGGTGGTCCACAGATACGCAGTATTTT
-	-	TRBV7-9	TRBJ1-2	CASSFGGQGGGYTF	TGTGCCAGCAGCTTCGGGGGGCAGGGCGGCGGCTACACCTTC
-	-	TRBV6-1	TRBJ1-1	CASSEALLIGDTEAFF	TGTGCCAGCAGTGAAGCGCTTCTTATTGGTGACACTGAAGCTTTCTTT
-	-	TRBV28	TRBJ1-1	CASSLGLNTEAFF	TGTGCCAGCAGTTTAGGGCTGAACACTGAAGCTTTCTTT
-	-	TRBV19	TRBJ2-6	CASSPGQVGEGDVLTF	TGTGCCAGTAGTCCAGGACAGGTAGGGGAGGGGGACGTCCTGACTTTC
-	TRBD2	TRBV7-2	TRBJ2-7	CASSLGLATYEQYF	TGTGCCAGCAGCTTAGGACTAGCGACCTACGAGCAGTACTTC
-	-	TRBV7-9	TRBJ2-3	CASSFDTDTQYF	TGTGCCAGCAGCTTCGATACAGATACGCAGTATTTT
few	TRBD2	TRBV11-2	TRBJ2-7	CASSLVGLAAGEQYF	TGTGCCAGCAGCTTAGTCGGCCTAGCGGCAGGCGAGCAGTACTTC
-	-	TRBV7-2	TRBJ2-5	CASSLTLSWQETQYF	TGTGCCAGCAGCTTAACGCTTAGCTGGCAAGAGACCCAGTACTTC
-	-	TRBV7-9	TRBJ1-2	CASSLTDPGGYTF	TGTGCCAGCAGCTTAACCGATCCCGGTGGCTACACCTTC
-	TRBD1	TRBV6-6	TRBJ2-5	CASSTTQGAGETQYF	TGTGCCAGCAGTACTACCCAGGGGGCCGGTGAGACCCAGTACTTC
-	-	TRBV4-1	TRBJ1-3	CASSHPRRSGNTIYF	TGCGCCAGCAGCCATCCCCGCCGGTCTGGAAACACCATATATTTT
-	TRBD1	TRBV6-1	TRBJ2-1	CASAPTGSYNEQFF	TGTGCCAGCGCCCCGACAGGGTCGTACAATGAGCAGTTCTTC
-	-	TRBV28	TRBJ1-4	CASTLGVTNEKLFF	TGTGCCAGCACCCTGGGAGTAACTAATGAAAAACTGTTTTTT
once	-	TRBV7-2	TRBJ1-3	CASSEDSTGNTIYF	TGTGCCAGCAGCGAGGACAGTACTGGAAACACCATATATTTT
-	-	TRBV7-9	TRBJ2-3	CASSSSVGGRGQEADTQYF	TGTGCCAGCAGCTCCTCGGTTGGTGGGAGGGGGCAAGAGGCAGATACGCAGTATTTT
-	TRBD2	TRBV18	TRBJ2-1	CASSPGQGGYNEQFF	TGTGCCAGCTCACCGGGTCAGGGAGGGTACAATGAGCAGTTCTTC
-	-	TRBV14	TRBJ2-1	CASSQDPALLSGNEQFF	TGTGCCAGCAGCCAAGATCCGGCACTCCTCTCGGGCAATGAGCAGTTCTTC
-	-	TRBV28	TRBJ1-2	CASSSVGGRGLNGYTF	TGTGCCAGCAGTTCCGTGGGAGGTCGAGGATTGAATGGCTACACCTTC
-	-	TRBV19	TRBJ2-3	CASSIAATDTQYF	TGTGCCAGTAGTATAGCAGCCACAGATACGCAGTATTTT
-	-	TRBV6-5	TRBJ1-1	CASSPWGTEAFF	TGTGCCAGCAGCCCCTGGGGAACTGAAGCTTTCTTT
-	-	TRBV5-1	TRBJ2-4	CASSFVQIKNIQYF	TGCGCCAGCAGCTTCGTTCAGATTAAAAACATTCAGTACTTC
once	-	TRBV7-8	TRBJ2-1	CASSSLAAGSSYNEQFF	TGTGCCAGCAGCAGTCTGGCGGCGGGGAGCTCCTACAATGAGCAGTTCTTC
-	TRBD1	TRBV4-3	TRBJ1-1	CASSQTGTYTEAFF	TGCGCCAGCAGCCAGACAGGGACCTACACTGAAGCTTTCTTT
-	-	TRBV5-5	TRBJ2-1	CASSFHIGEQFF	TGTGCCAGCAGCTTCCACATCGGGGAGCAGTTCTTC
few	TRBD1	TRBV13	TRBJ1-1	CASSGDRETEAFF	TGTGCCAGCAGCGGGGACAGGGAAACTGAAGCTTTCTTT
-	-	TRBV28	TRBJ1-5	CAYSQGMFGNQPQHF	TGTGCCTATTCTCAGGGGATGTTCGGCAATCAGCCCCAGCATTTT